Listed below are T cell receptor beta chains from one sample, sequenced in a study of OX40 agonist ivuxolimab in advanced cancers. Profiled with immunoSEQ multiplex PCR; TCRdb holds only in-frame clones, not every one. The table includes around 90,000 clones, about 90% detected once. Sequenced here: CD4+ or CD8+ T cells sorted from blood, sampled in a trial of the OX40 agonist ivuxolimab. These receptors were collected from an adult with an advanced solid tumor such as melanoma, head and neck, liver or kidney cancer. Both conserved end residues are part of each CDR3. Each record gives: clone size, D gene, J gene, V gene, CDR3 DNA, CDR3 protein. A D gene is named only where the DNA matches it firmly. For some rows the clone size is stated as once, few or many, or as a class when expanded; others skip it.

-	TRBD1	TRBJ2-5	TRBV5-8	TGTGCCAGCAGCTTACAGGGGTGGGAGACCCAGTACTTC	CASSLQGWETQYF
few	-	TRBJ2-3	TRBV14	TGTGCCAGCAGCCAAGAATCCCACGCTAGGGCTAGCACAGATACGCAGTATTTT	CASSQESHARASTDTQYF
-	TRBD1	TRBJ1-1	TRBV5-1	TGCGCCAGCAGCCAAACTACAGGGGGTGACACTGAAGCTTTCTTT	CASSQTTGGDTEAFF
-	-	TRBJ2-3	TRBV10-3	TGTGCCATCGGCGGCACAGATACGCAGTATTTT	CAIGGTDTQYF
-	-	TRBJ2-3	TRBV13	TGTGCCAGCAGCCCCCCCCAAGAGTTAGGGGATACGCAGTATTTT	CASSPPQELGDTQYF
-	-	TRBJ1-1	TRBV9	TGTGCCAGCAGCGTGGGTCCACAGGGTGGGAACACTGAAGCTTTCTTT	CASSVGPQGGNTEAFF
once	-	TRBJ1-1	TRBV28	TGTGCCAGCAGTTACCCCACAGTATCGAACACTGAAGCTTTCTTT	CASSYPTVSNTEAFF
-	TRBD1	TRBJ2-6	TRBV5-1	TGCGCCAGCAGCAATGACAGGGGGCCTGCGGGGGCCAACGTCCTGACTTTC	CASSNDRGPAGANVLTF
-	TRBD2	TRBJ2-1	TRBV14	TGTGCCAGCAGCCAAGCGGCGGGAGTAGAGTTCTTC	CASSQAAGVEFF
-	-	TRBJ1-5	TRBV19	TGTGCCAGTAGTGTAACGGGGGACACCTATCAGCCCCAGCATTTT	CASSVTGDTYQPQHF
-	TRBD2	TRBJ2-1	TRBV9	TGTGCCAGCAGCGGCCAAACTAGCGGAGTCGGCTCCTACAATGAGCAGTTCTTC	CASSGQTSGVGSYNEQFF
-	-	TRBJ2-7	TRBV6-1	TGTGCCAGCAGCGAACTGCAACTCTCCTACGAGCAGTACTTC	CASSELQLSYEQYF
-	-	TRBJ1-2	TRBV2	TGTGCCAGCAGTGACAATCGGGGGGCAGGCTATGGCTACACCTTC	CASSDNRGAGYGYTF
-	-	TRBJ1-6	TRBV7-9	TGTGCCAGCAGCGCTAACAGGGACGCTTCACCCCTCCACTTT	CASSANRDASPLHF
-	-	TRBJ1-3	TRBV21-1	TGTGCCAGCAGCAAAAGGGGACAGGGGGCGGGAAACACCATATATTTT	CASSKRGQGAGNTIYF
-	TRBD2	TRBJ2-7	TRBV19	TGTGCCAGTAGTATGGGGCTAGCGGGAACCCACGAGCAGTACTTC	CASSMGLAGTHEQYF
-	-	TRBJ2-5	TRBV5-4	TGTGCCAGCAGCTTGGACAGGGTGGAGACCCAGTACTTC	CASSLDRVETQYF
-	-	TRBJ1-3	TRBV18	TGTGCCAGCTCAGCAGGGGTTTCGTCTGGAAACACCATATATTTT	CASSAGVSSGNTIYF
once	TRBD1	TRBJ2-5	TRBV27	TGTGCCAGCAGCCGACAGGGGAAAGAGACCCAGTACTTC	CASSRQGKETQYF
-	-	TRBJ2-1	TRBV27	TGTGCCAGCAGTTACAGGGTGAGTCGGGATGAGCAGTTCTTC	CASSYRVSRDEQFF
-	-	TRBJ2-5	TRBV5-5	TGTGCCAGCAGATTGGGACGGGCTCAAGAGACCCAGTACTTC	CASRLGRAQETQYF
-	TRBD1	TRBJ1-2	TRBV30	TGTGCCTGGACCTCTCGGACAGGCTATGGCTACACCTTC	CAWTSRTGYGYTF
-	-	TRBJ1-1	TRBV7-9	TGTGCCAGCAGCTTAGAGGACTGGAGCGTGAACACTGAAGCTTTCTTT	CASSLEDWSVNTEAFF
-	-	TRBJ2-3	TRBV11-3	TGTGCCAGCAGCCTAGGTCGGTTAAACCGGGAGGATACGCAGTATTTT	CASSLGRLNREDTQYF
-	-	TRBJ1-2	TRBV30	TGTGCCTGGAGTGTACGTCGGGGGTCTGGCTACACCTTC	CAWSVRRGSGYTF
-	-	TRBJ2-3	TRBV28	TGTGCCAGCACCCCAGCACAGGGTCGACGAGATACGCAGTATTTT	CASTPAQGRRDTQYF
once	TRBD1	TRBJ1-3	TRBV6-5	TGTGCCAGCAGTTTCACGACAGGGGGCCCTGGAAACACCATATATTTT	CASSFTTGGPGNTIYF
-	-	TRBJ2-3	TRBV19	TGTGCCAGTAGTATAGATCGAAAACAGGCCCCGTTAGATACGCAGTATTTT	CASSIDRKQAPLDTQYF
few	TRBD1	TRBJ2-1	TRBV11-3	TGTGCCAGCAGCTTACCGGGGGGACAGGGATGGAGCAATGAGCAGTTCTTC	CASSLPGGQGWSNEQFF
-	TRBD1	TRBJ2-2	TRBV7-9	TGTGCCGGGAATCCGGGACAGACCACCGGGGAGCTGTTTTTT	CAGNPGQTTGELFF
-	TRBD2	TRBJ2-2	TRBV30	TGTGCCTGGAGTTCGGGAGGCAACACCGGGGAGCTGTTTTTT	CAWSSGGNTGELFF
-	-	TRBJ2-1	TRBV9	TGTGCCAGCAGCGTGGCTAGCTCCTACAATGAGCAGTTCTTC	CASSVASSYNEQFF
-	TRBD1	TRBJ1-2	TRBV27	TGTGCCAGCACACGCCACACAGGGGCCGTAAACTATGGCTACACCTTC	CASTRHTGAVNYGYTF
once	-	TRBJ1-2	TRBV29-1	TGCAGCGTTGCGTCGGACAGTATGAATGGCTACACCTTC	CSVASDSMNGYTF
-	-	TRBJ1-4	TRBV5-1	TGCGCCAGCAGCCCCCGGACGGGCGGAATCGAAAAACTGTTTTTT	CASSPRTGGIEKLFF
-	TRBD1	TRBJ1-2	TRBV19	TGTGCCAGTACGGGACAGGGGATTAGTTATGGCTACACCTTC	CASTGQGISYGYTF
-	-	TRBJ2-1	TRBV29-1	TGCAGCGGGACCCCGACCGGATCCTACAATGAGCAGTTCTTC	CSGTPTGSYNEQFF
once	-	TRBJ1-4	TRBV9	TGTGCCAGCAGCGTAGCTACCGATTGGGTTAATGAAAAACTGTTTTTT	CASSVATDWVNEKLFF
-	-	TRBJ2-7	TRBV5-1	TGCGCCAGCAGCTTGGCGTCTATTGAGGCCCGGTACTTC	CASSLASIEARYF
-	-	TRBJ2-7	TRBV30	TGTGCCTGGAGGACAATCGGATCCTACGAGCAGTACTTC	CAWRTIGSYEQYF
-	-	TRBJ2-3	TRBV14	TGTGCCAGCGGGAGAAGACGTAGCGCTGGTACTAGCACAGATACGCAGTATTTT	CASGRRRSAGTSTDTQYF
-	-	TRBJ1-2	TRBV10-2	TGCGCCAGCAGTCAAGGGAATGGGTATGGCTACACCTTC	CASSQGNGYGYTF
-	TRBD1	TRBJ1-2	TRBV28	TGTGCCAGCAGCAGACAGGGGTCGTATGGCTACACCTTC	CASSRQGSYGYTF
-	-	TRBJ2-1	TRBV15	TGTGCCACCAGCAGGGCATCCGAGGGAGTAGGGCAGTTCTTC	CATSRASEGVGQFF
-	-	TRBJ1-2	TRBV5-1	TGCGCCAGCAGCTTAGAGGGAATTAACTATGGCTACACCTTC	CASSLEGINYGYTF
-	-	TRBJ2-5	TRBV6-5	TGTGCCAGCAGTTACGGAGTGGGAGATGTGGAGACCCAGTACTTC	CASSYGVGDVETQYF
-	-	TRBJ2-4	TRBV30	TGTGCCTGGAGTGTAGGAGGGGAGGCCAAAAACATTCAGTACTTC	CAWSVGGEAKNIQYF
-	-	TRBJ1-2	TRBV2	TGTGCCAGCACCGTAACAACTAACTATGGCTACACCTTC	CASTVTTNYGYTF
once	TRBD1	TRBJ2-1	TRBV19	TGTGCCAGTAGTATAGGCAGGGGGCTTTCCTACAATGAGCAGTTCTTC	CASSIGRGLSYNEQFF
-	-	TRBJ1-1	TRBV18	TGTGCCAGCTCACCGGGGGGGGACACTGAAGCTTTCTTT	CASSPGGDTEAFF
-	TRBD2	TRBJ2-1	TRBV7-3	TGTGCCAGCAGCTTTGGACTAGCGGACAATGAGCAGTTCTTC	CASSFGLADNEQFF
-	-	TRBJ2-1	TRBV15	TGTGCCACCAGCAGTAACTACAATGAGCAGTTCTTC	CATSSNYNEQFF
-	-	TRBJ2-1	TRBV10-1	TGCGCCAGCAGTGAGTCGGGGCGGGAGCAGTTCTTC	CASSESGREQFF
-	TRBD1	TRBJ1-5	TRBV6-6	TGTGCCAGCAGCCCCGGGACAGCTATCAATCAGCCCCAGCATTTT	CASSPGTAINQPQHF
-	-	TRBJ2-1	TRBV7-2	TGTGCCAGCATACAGGGTTATGAGCAGTTCTTC	CASIQGYEQFF
-	-	TRBJ1-3	TRBV15	TGTGCCACCAGCAGCAAACAGGGTTCGGGAGGAAACACCATATATTTT	CATSSKQGSGGNTIYF
-	TRBD1	TRBJ2-7	TRBV10-3	TGTGCCATCAGTTCCGGGACAGGGCTAGGGCAGTACTTC	CAISSGTGLGQYF
-	TRBD2	TRBJ2-1	TRBV7-9	TGTGCCAGCAGCTTAGCAGGGGCCGGGACTAGCGGGGGTAATGAGCAGTTCTTC	CASSLAGAGTSGGNEQFF